This record covers a single TCR beta chain. Its antigen remains unknown. Donors were systemically healthy Caucasian individuals from Russia aged about 6 to 95 years. These data come from a study of blood T cells in healthy people across ages. The authors ran a second PCR of 7 to 11 cycles using a sample-barcoded 5' primer and a J-beta primer mix. Every sample gave at least 3 million paired-end reads containing CDR3. TCRdb fed the 5' RACE reads into MiXCR, producing one record per CDR3 protein. Altogether roughly 1,500,000 distinct CDR3 sequences are present, around 35% being singletons, with the ten largest covering roughly 10%. Study observations and caveats: Diversity was estimated from one million T cells, and these estimates were considered underestimates. Versus aged donors, long-lived donors had higher diversity and more naive CD4+ cells.

This receptor was taken from a woman in her twenties or thirties in good health. Specimen: blood.

The CDR3 spells CASSVSLQVGYEQYF. Here the CDR3 DNA reads TGTGCCAGCAGCGTCTCTCTACAGGTGGGCTACGAGCAGTACTTC. The gene calls are TRBV9 and TRBJ2-7; possibly TRBD1 for D (5 bases). The CDR3 has 15 residues. Trimming removed 2 bases at V and 3 bases at J, with 15 bases between. The germline V gene encodes CDR1 SGDLS and CDR2 YYNGEE.